This T cell receptor (beta chain) emerged from a study of T cells in Graves' hyperthyroidism and ophthalmopathy (dated by TCRdb to the late 2010s). As for the study more broadly: Peripheral blood was collected at initial diagnosis, before any treatment. TCR V-J signatures able to tell the groups apart were searched for in a discovery cohort of some 97 patients, of whom roughly 42 had Graves' ophthalmopathy and about 55 had stable Graves' hyperthyroidism. An independent validation cohort of 18 to 20 hyperthyroidism patients and about 15 patients who later progressed to ophthalmopathy tested prospective prediction of ophthalmopathy. The 100 or so discovery patients were randomly split 7:3 into training and test sets. Thyroid tissue and blood T-cell repertoires from about 6 Graves' hyperthyroidism patients were also compared in the study. After sampling, hyperthyroidism patients received methimazole starting at 30 mg daily, and ophthalmopathy patients received high-dose intravenous methylprednisolone. The paper describes TCR Vbeta CDR3 sequencing of 135 peripheral blood samples, made up of about 41 ophthalmopathy patients, 70 to 75 hyperthyroidism patients and 17 progressor patients.

Stable Graves' hyperthyroidism was defined as no progression to ophthalmopathy during 18 months of follow-up. The hyperthyroidism patients were between 18 and 65 years old and newly diagnosed, with a disease duration of less than 2 months. Any patient with an uncontrolled infection, another autoimmune disease, pregnancy or lactation was excluded. Clinical symptoms, serum thyroxine and TRAb, thyroid ultrasound, and orbital computed tomography formed the basis for the diagnoses. PBMCs were separated from 10 ml of fresh peripheral blood using Ficoll-Paque density gradient centrifugation. Trizol reagent was used to extract total RNA, and RNA quality was then checked on an Agilent 2100 Bioanalyzer. Overall results and qualifications from the work: Sample size was not statistically predetermined, and blinding of investigators to group allocation was not performed. In cross-validation, a model built on a 13 V-J signature told ophthalmopathy apart from stable hyperthyroidism with approximately 90% sensitivity and roughly 81% specificity, and in testing the same model reached 80%/75%. Blood samples also contained most of the expanded thyroid clonotypes (frequency above 0.001), which suggests that blood repertoires may reflect thyroid immune responses. In validation, the model predicted progression to ophthalmopathy a median of around six months before onset, with 70% to 71% sensitivity and about 72% specificity.

The TCR beta CDR3 regions were amplified from the RNA transcripts. The TCR CDR3 was subjected to a first round of RT-PCR using the HTBI primer set and the Qiagen OneStep RT-PCR kit. A second multiplex PCR round built the libraries, followed by size selection and purification. Libraries were sequenced paired-end with 100 bp reads on an Illumina HiSeq2000. The published analysis was carried out like this. SOAPnuke was used to process the raw data, throwing out any read that contained adapters or uncalled bases, had a mean Phred below 15, or lacked an exact constant-primer or identifier match. High-quality paired reads were merged with COPE v1.2.5, and unique nucleotide sequences were defined as clonotypes. Clonotypes were aligned to IMGT TRBV, TRBD and TRBJ reference segments using MiTCR v1.1. The analysis was restricted to V-J combinations with a frequency above 0.0001, which together covered 99.2% of the repertoires. The TCS score was defined as the ratio of F50 (clonal expansion) to E x V (chaos), calculated using BLOSUM62-based TCRdist between CDR3 peptides within each V-J. Welch's t-statistics and random forest reduced fewer than 600 V-J features to roughly 13, which were used in a naive Bayes classifier (R e1071). TCRdb ran its own pipeline on the public reads, namely fastp trimming at Q25 and MiXCR clone calling, and kept in-frame beta chains. Rows with a matching CDR3 protein are joined into one entry that keeps the most common DNA and genes. TCRdb's processing, not the authors', yielded these V and J calls. The sample table records around 500,000 distinct CDR3 sequences; approximately 14% of these occur just once. Together, the top ten hold roughly 13% of the sample.

The germline V gene supplies CDR1 MNHNS and CDR2 SASEGT. Ends trimmed: V by 8 bases, J by 4 bases; bases unmatched to a gene: 15. Including the terminal cysteine and phenylalanine, the CDR3 comprises 17 residues. Only the CDR3 portion is preserved as DNA: 51 bases, with reading frame beginning at the first base. This clonotype was counted at least ten times. It has no known antigen specificity. Nothing much larger sits one base from this clone, and base qualities are not available. This TCR came from a woman aged 40 to 49 with Graves' hyperthyroidism. The chain links TRBV6-1 with TRBJ1-3, with 9 bases matching TRBD1. Sequencing used blood. The CDR3: CASRRSGTGRSGNTIYF. The bases read TGTGCCAGCCGAAGATCCGGGACAGGGCGTTCGGGAAACACCATATATTTT.